This paragraph reports one T cell receptor beta chain. The entry originates in a study of CD8 T cells in Susac syndrome. V dropped 5 bases and J dropped 6 bases, with 8 bases sitting between them. The CDR3 is made up of 12 amino acids. Per the germline V gene, CDR1 is SEHNR and CDR2 is FQNEAQ (reference sequence). With random hexamers, about 0.45 to 1 ug RNA was reverse transcribed. Using its own MiXCR run on the immunoSEQ multiplex PCR reads, TCRdb lists one record per CDR3 protein. The table lists fewer than 200,000 distinct CDR3 sequences, approximately 94% of them singletons. The chain carries TRBV7-9 and TRBJ2-1, with D unresolved. Material for sequencing was CD4+ T cells from PBMCs. This sequence originates from a human donor in good health. As DNA, the CDR3 is TGTGCCAGCAGCACCCAATCCAATGAGCAGTTCTTC. It is translated as CASSTQSNEQFF.